This note documents a single T cell receptor beta chain sequence. Antigen unknown. TCRdb reprocessed the reads via MiXCR and lists one record per CDR3 protein. The repertoire has around 270,000 distinct CDR3 sequences, approximately 10% of them found once; the top ten carry roughly 16%. This entry comes from a study of T cell repertoires in cytomegalovirus infection. Study details: Carrying CMV and the relevant HLA type showed in public TCR beta signatures.

CDR3 length: 12 residues. Trimming cost V 1 base and J 15 bases, with 13 bases left between them. CDR1 SEHNR and CDR2 FQNEAQ come from the germline V gene (reference sequence). Findings and caveats of the study: There were HLA-C-restricted CMV-specific TCR beta clonotypes dominating the ex vivo response. CMV carriers having the relevant HLA were flagged by cumulative public TCR beta family frequency.

The sequence was obtained from a human donor in good health (CMV status not recorded). Some clones in this sample may be carry-over from other donors' samples. The chain uses TRBV7-9 and TRBJ2-4; D tentatively reads TRBD1 or TRBD2 (6 bases each). Sample: PBMCs. The CDR3 region is CASSLDRGGGYF. CDR3 sequence (DNA): TGTGCCAGCAGCTTAGACCGTGGAGGGGGGTACTTC.